Listed below are T cell receptor beta chains from one sample, sequenced in a study of graft-versus-host responses after intestinal transplantation. Antigens for these TCRs are unknown. Sequenced by immunoSEQ multiplex PCR; TCRdb stores in-frame clones only, minus some. This sample has about 93,000 clones, with approximately 92% found just once. Sequences were derived from unstimulated CD8+ T cells sorted from spleen or lymph node cells, sampled before intestinal transplant. These receptors all come from a human donor who received an intestinal transplant. Both conserved end residues are part of each CDR3. D genes are given only for firm matches. Clone size is shown for a subset of rows, as once, few, many or a class of expanded clone.

DNA,CDR3,V,size,J,D
TGTGCCAGCAGTAGTCCGGGACAGGGACAAGAGACCCAGTACTTC,CASSSPGQGQETQYF,TRBV6-5,.,TRBJ2-5,TRBD1
TGTGCCAGCAGCCCCCAACAGGGAACTAATCAGCCCCAGCATTTT,CASSPQQGTNQPQHF,TRBV9,few,TRBJ1-5,.
TGTGCCAGCAGCTTAACTAGCGGGGGGGTTAATTACAATGAGCAGTTCTTC,CASSLTSGGVNYNEQFF,TRBV7-3,.,TRBJ2-1,TRBD2
TGTGCCAGCAGCTTAGATGCAGGGTGGAAACTGTTTTTT,CASSLDAGWKLFF,TRBV11-2,.,TRBJ1-4,.
TGCGCCAGCAGCCCGGGGGACAGGGGGTTTTACAATGAGCAGTTCTTC,CASSPGDRGFYNEQFF,TRBV5-1,.,TRBJ2-1,TRBD1
TGCGCCAGCAGCCATGATGCCGGGACAGGGCTTGAGCAGTACTTC,CASSHDAGTGLEQYF,TRBV4-1,.,TRBJ2-5,TRBD1
TGCGCCAGCTGCCTGACTAGCGGGAGCGTCTACGAGCGGTACTTC,CASCLTSGSVYERYF,TRBV5-1,once,TRBJ2-7,TRBD2
TGTGCCAGCAGTGGAACAGGGACGGGAGAGCAGTACTTC,CASSGTGTGEQYF,TRBV6-5,.,TRBJ2-7,.
TGCGCCAGCAGCTCGGGCGGGTCGCAATACAATGAGCAGTTCTTC,CASSSGGSQYNEQFF,TRBV5-1,.,TRBJ2-1,.
TGTGCCAGCAGCTTAGGGGTTAGCGGGGTCTACAATGAGCAGTTCTTC,CASSLGVSGVYNEQFF,TRBV13,.,TRBJ2-1,TRBD2
TGCGCCAGCAGCCAAGAGCCGGGAGCCAGCTCCTACGAGCAGTACTTC,CASSQEPGASSYEQYF,TRBV4-1,once,TRBJ2-7,.
TGCGCCAGCAGCCAGCCACGACAGGGAATGAACACTGAAGCTTTCTTT,CASSQPRQGMNTEAFF,TRBV4-1,.,TRBJ1-1,TRBD1
TGTGCCAGCAGCCAAGATTTACGGCTAGCGGGGGGACAGGAGACCCAGTACTTC,CASSQDLRLAGGQETQYF,TRBV4-2,.,TRBJ2-5,TRBD2